The T cell receptor (beta chain) under discussion was sequenced for a study of beta chain features in type 1 diabetes (dated by TCRdb to between 2017 and 2018). General notes on the study: Mean age, gender distribution, total cell number and subset yield did not differ between patients and healthy donors. Whereas all 30 or so donors provided naive and central memory subsets, regulatory and stem cell-like memory subsets were isolated from just 8 patients and roughly 8 healthy donors. In the study, recently diagnosed type 1 diabetes patients and matched healthy donors were compared on the TCRB repertoires of their sorted circulating CD4+ T cell subsets. Across all samples, 107,917,701 sorted cells were examined, and cell number per subset correlated strongly with RNA yield. The paper's findings and limits, for the study overall: Because cDNA was sequenced instead of genomic DNA, activated cells with high expression could be over-represented, although the groups did not differ in activation or CD3 levels. At VDJ recombination sites, patients with type 1 diabetes made fewer insertions and deleted more nucleotides, a pattern implying thymic rearrangement abnormalities. Only small numbers of individuals were included in the HLA sub-analyses, which left unresolved whether HLA type had any influence on TCRB rearrangement. Naive, central memory and regulatory TCRB repertoires appeared to be more similar among patients than among healthy donors. A moderate but significant shortening of TCRB CDR3 length was observed in type 1 diabetes patients in all four CD4+ subsets. PCR may preferentially amplify shorter templates, but because patient and control samples were amplified and corrected together, any resulting skew would affect both groups equally.

As encoded in the germline V gene (reference sequence), CDR1 is SEHNR while CDR2 is FQNEAQ. Between the V and J ends, shortened by 7 bases and 8 bases respectively, the junction contains 11 bases. The CDR3 spans 11 residues, from the cysteine through the phenylalanine. CDR3 DNA only is kept here, 33 bases in frame from base 1. On this clone: The antigen this receptor binds is unknown. No base quality values were provided; no much bigger clone lies one nucleotide off.

All of the isolated RNA was reverse transcribed with the High Capacity cDNA Reverse Transcription Kit, so expressed TCRB transcripts were sequenced. Deep immunoSEQ sequencing was applied to naive, central memory and regulatory T cell samples, giving an average of roughly 3.5 million total reads per sample. After sorted cells were lysed in RLT buffer, RNA was extracted with DNase-treated RNeasy Micro or Mini kits, with the choice depending on cell number. To prevent cross-contamination, every cell subset was processed on its own, while patient and healthy donor samples were processed together. TCRB sequences were amplified from cDNA with the immunoSEQ multiplex PCR, producing 87-bp fragments spanning the CDR3 region. Sequencing of the amplicons was done on the Illumina HiSeq platform. In the paper's pipeline: Synthetic template baselines were used to correct PCR bias computationally, reads within Hamming distance 2 were collapsed together, and singletons that could not be merged were discarded. Reads were aligned against IMGT so that V, D and J genes, CDR3 length and insertions or deletions at six rearrangement sites could be assigned. Clonotype counts were normalized to sorted cell number within each subset before computing true diversity and Gini coefficients with the tcR R package. Repertoire sharing was quantified using the overlap coefficient calculated on TCRB nucleotide sequences. Out-of-frame TCRB sequences from naive cells were analyzed to stand in for the pre-selection repertoire. In its TCRdb copy, this immuneACCESS table keeps in-frame sequences only and misses some clones. Where compared with another copy, unresolved V genes explain less than half of these, and the others have no known cause. That table supplies the V and J calls and clone size; D and trimming were determined from the DNA. The sample table shows under 450,000 clones, and more than 11% are seen once. Roughly 0.038% of the sample lies in the top ten.

Each donor gave one peripheral blood draw, approximately 110 mL on average, collected into heparinised tubes. A BD FACSAria II was used to sort naive, central memory, regulatory and stem cell-like memory CD4+ T cells with a panel that included CD45RO, CCR7, CD25, CD127, CD95 and CD27. A purity above 98% was achieved for all sorted populations. Right away, PBMCs were isolated by Lymphoprep density gradient centrifugation and were stained directly, with no culture step. To minimize batch effects, samples were stained and sorted in pairs, one healthy donor with one patient per experiment. The rearranged segments are TRBV7-9 and TRBJ1-1; no confident D gene assignment can be made. The receptor was derived from a man under 40 in good health. Sequencing input: naive CD4+ T cells from blood. Sample cell subset or site, as interpreted from the label and publication: true naive CD4+ T cells. CDR3 protein: CASKRDSEAFF. The base sequence is TGTGCCAGCAAGAGGGATTCCGAAGCTTTCTTT.